This TCR beta chain was found in a study of blood T cell repertoires in COVID-19 (dated by TCRdb to the early 2020s). Describing the broader study: The collaborator samples originated in the United States, Italy and Spain and spanned the acute and convalescent phases of COVID-19. The sample metadata nearly always contained a de-identified subject ID, COVID-19 status, age in years and sex. The dataset comprised deeply sampled blood TCRbeta repertoires from subjects exposed to, actively infected with, or recovered from COVID-19. The samples were drawn from two sources: the first 160 participants of the ongoing ImmuneRACE study, and 1,000 to 1,500 subjects contributed by 6 global collaborators. The repertoires were made available in a free public database intended to serve as a resource for research on the immune response to SARS-CoV-2. The material from the prospective study consisted of cDNA or gDNA derived from T cells, B-cell-depleted T cells, or PBMCs. HLA class I and class II types, where available, came from metadata supplied by the sample provider rather than from assay-based typing.

The collaborating institutions used their own protocols to collect whole blood in K2EDTA tubes. For TCRbeta analysis, collaborators shipped samples in one of three forms: frozen whole blood, isolated PBMCs, or DNA extracted from either of those sample types. TCRbeta CDR3 regions were amplified from genomic DNA using the immunoSEQ Assay, a bias-controlled multiplex PCR. The original pipeline was this. Within the assay, amplification of reference gene primers was used to estimate how many nucleated cells each sample contained. Sequence reads were collapsed and filtered to measure the absolute abundance of every unique TCRbeta CDR3 rearrangement. Productive Simpson clonality was computed per sample as the square root of Simpson's diversity index over productive rearrangements. TCRdb obtained this table from immuneACCESS and retained in-frame rearrangements with V and J assigned. These tables miss some clones; where compared with another copy, unresolved V genes account for less than half of the shortfall, and the remainder is unexplained. V, J and clone size were drawn from that table, and D and trimming were deduced from the DNA. In all, the sample holds some 96,000 clones, and 80% of those were seen once. 9.5% to 13% of the sample goes to the ten largest clones.

Germline trimming: 9 bases from V, 6 bases from J; junction bases outside gene matches: 6. CDR1 and CDR2 were assigned from the germline V gene as SNHLY and FYNNEI. From cysteine to phenylalanine, the CDR3 is 13 amino acids long. The CDR3 DNA has 39 bases and is translated from base 1. The research as a whole found: How much clinical and demographic metadata was included differed by source and by participant, and the metadata was provided uncurated.

On this clone: What this receptor recognizes is not known. No base quality information exists; no much larger clone differs at one position.

The chain links TRBV2 with TRBJ1-1, and TRBD1 aligns with 11 junction nucleotides. The sample comprised peripheral blood. The clonotype was recovered from a woman in her 70s with acute or convalescent COVID-19. The CDR3 reads CARNGQGASEAFF. The DNA sequence is given as TGTGCCAGAAATGGACAGGGGGCCTCTGAAGCTTTCTTT.